The entry below describes one T cell receptor beta chain. RNA amounts of about 0.45 to 1 ug underwent reverse transcription with random hexamers. TCRdb reanalysed the immunoSEQ multiplex PCR reads using MiXCR and keeps one entry per CDR3 protein. The repertoire holds just over 150,000 distinct CDR3 sequences, 95% seen once, with 0.16% in the top ten. Peripheral blood CD8+ and CD4+ T cells were profiled by TCR beta sequencing. This sample is drawn from a study of CD8 T cells in Susac syndrome. Sequenced material: CD4+ T cells from PBMCs. This receptor was obtained from a human donor with Susac syndrome.

The DNA of the CDR3 is TGTGCCAGCAGCCTAGCCGCGGGGAGCCAAGAGACCCAGTACTTC. Amino acids: CASSLAAGSQETQYF. The chain recombines TRBV3-1 with TRBJ2-5; tentatively, D is TRBD2 (6 bases). CDR3 length: 15 residues. The V end lost 4 bases, the J end lost 1 base, and 13 bases lay between the germline ends. The germline gives CDR1 LGHDT, CDR2 YNNKEL (reference sequence).